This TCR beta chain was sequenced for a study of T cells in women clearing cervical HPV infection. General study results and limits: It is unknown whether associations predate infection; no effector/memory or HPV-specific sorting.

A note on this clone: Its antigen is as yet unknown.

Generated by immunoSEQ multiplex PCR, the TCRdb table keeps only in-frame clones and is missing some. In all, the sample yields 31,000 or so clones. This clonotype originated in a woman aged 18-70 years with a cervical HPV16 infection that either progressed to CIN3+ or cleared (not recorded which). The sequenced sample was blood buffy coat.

The CDR3 sequence is CASSPYSTEGTEAFF. The part of the CDR3 DNA that was read is TGTGCCAGCAGTCCGTACTCGACAGAGGGCACTGAA. This chain connects TRBV12-3 or TRBV12-4 to TRBJ1-1, with a weak D call TRBD1 (5 bases). Sequencing ends 3 residues short of the CDR3 end; the germline J gene provides the rest. This CDR3 contains 15 residues. The V and J ends lost 5 bases and 4 bases respectively, with 17 bases between them.